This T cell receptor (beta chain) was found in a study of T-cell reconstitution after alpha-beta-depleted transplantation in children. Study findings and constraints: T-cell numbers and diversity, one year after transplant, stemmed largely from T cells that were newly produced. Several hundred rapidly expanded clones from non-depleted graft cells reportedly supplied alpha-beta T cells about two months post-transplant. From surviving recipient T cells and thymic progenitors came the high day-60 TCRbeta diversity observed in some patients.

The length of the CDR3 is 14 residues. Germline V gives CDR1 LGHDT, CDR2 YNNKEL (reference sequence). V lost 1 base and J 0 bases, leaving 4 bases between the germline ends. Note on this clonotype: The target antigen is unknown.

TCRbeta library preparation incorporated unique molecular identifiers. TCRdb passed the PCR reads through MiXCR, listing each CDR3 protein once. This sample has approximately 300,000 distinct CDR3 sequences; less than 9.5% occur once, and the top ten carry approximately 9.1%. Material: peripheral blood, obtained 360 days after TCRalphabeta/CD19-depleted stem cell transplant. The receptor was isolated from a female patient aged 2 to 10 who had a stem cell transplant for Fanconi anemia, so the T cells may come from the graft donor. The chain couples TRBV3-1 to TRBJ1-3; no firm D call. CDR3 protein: CASSQALSGNTIYF. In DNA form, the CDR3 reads TGTGCCAGCAGCCAAGCACTCTCTGGAAACACCATATATTTT.